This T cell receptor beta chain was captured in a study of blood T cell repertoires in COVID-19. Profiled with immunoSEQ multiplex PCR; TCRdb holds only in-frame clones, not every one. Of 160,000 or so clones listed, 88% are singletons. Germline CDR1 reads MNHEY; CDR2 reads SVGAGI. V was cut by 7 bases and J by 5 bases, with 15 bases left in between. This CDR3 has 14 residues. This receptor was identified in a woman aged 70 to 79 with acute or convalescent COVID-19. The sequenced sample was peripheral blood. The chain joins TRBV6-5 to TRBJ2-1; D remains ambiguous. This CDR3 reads CASKPPAQNNEQFF. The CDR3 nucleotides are TGTGCCAGCAAGCCCCCGGCACAGAACAATGAGCAGTTCTTC.